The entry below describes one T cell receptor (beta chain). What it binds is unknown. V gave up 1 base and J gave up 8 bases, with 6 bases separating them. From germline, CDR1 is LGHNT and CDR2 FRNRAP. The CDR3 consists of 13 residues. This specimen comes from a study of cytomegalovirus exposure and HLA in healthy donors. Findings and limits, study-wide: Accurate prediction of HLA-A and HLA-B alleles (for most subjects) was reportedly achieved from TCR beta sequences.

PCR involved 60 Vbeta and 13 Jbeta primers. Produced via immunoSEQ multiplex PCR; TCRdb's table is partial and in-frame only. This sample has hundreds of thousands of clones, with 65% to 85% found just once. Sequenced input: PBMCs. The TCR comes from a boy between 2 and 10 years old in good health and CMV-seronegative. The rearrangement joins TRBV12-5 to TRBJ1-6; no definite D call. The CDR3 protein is CASGLGSDSPLHF. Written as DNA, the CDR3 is TGTGCTAGTGGTTTGGGGAGCGATTCACCCCTCCACTTT. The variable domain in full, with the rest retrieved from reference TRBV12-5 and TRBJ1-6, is DARVTQTPRHKVTEMGQEVTMRCQPILGHNTVFWYRQTMMQGLELLAYFRNRAPLDDSGMPKDRFSAEMPDATLATLKIQPSEPRDSAVYFCASGLGSDSPLHFGNGTRLTVT.